This T cell receptor (beta chain) stems from a study of blood T cell repertoires in COVID-19. Whole-study context: Both acute and convalescent COVID-19 samples were obtained from the United States, Italy and Spain. T cells, B-cell-depleted T cells, or PBMCs provided the cDNA or gDNA that served as material.

The CDR3 totals 17 residues. The germline V gene encodes CDR1 SEHNR and CDR2 FQNEAQ (reference sequence). The V gene lost 1 base and the J gene lost 2 bases, with 15 bases spanning the gap. Authors' methods: Estimated nucleated cell counts came from reference gene primer amplification. Clones were read by immunoSEQ multiplex PCR, and TCRdb kept only the in-frame ones, dropping some. V and J calls plus clone size are reproduced from that table; the DNA served to infer D and trimming. This table has approximately 170,000 clones, 70% to 80% appearing once. The sample consisted of peripheral blood. This receptor was taken from a woman in her 50s with acute or convalescent COVID-19. The J gene is TRBJ2-1, the V gene TRBV7-9, with D possibly TRBD1 on 6 matching bases. CDR3 nucleotides: TGTGCCAGCAGCTTAGTGGGTTGGGGGCAAACCTACAATGAGCAGTTCTTC. This encodes CASSLVGWGQTYNEQFF.